This TCR beta chain was identified in a study of Graves' ophthalmopathy and Graves' hyperthyroidism. CDR3 regions of TCR beta were amplified from RNA transcripts. Scientists carried out first-round RT-PCR using HTBI primers and then a second-round multiplex PCR. Using its own MiXCR run on the multiplex PCR reads, TCRdb lists one record per CDR3 protein. This table has more than 300,000 distinct CDR3 sequences, 17% appearing once. This CDR3 has 16 residues. Germline CDR1 SGDLS, CDR2 YYNGEE. The V segment lost 3 bases and the J segment 0 bases; nucleotides outside the gene matches: 8. Broader study findings: Most expanded thyroid clonotypes above 0.001 frequency also appeared in blood.

Fresh peripheral blood, about 10 ml, was the PBMC source. This clonotype was observed at least ten times. Its specificity is not known. Sequencing was done on a sample of peripheral blood. The chain carries TRBV9 and TRBJ1-1; 7 bases line up with TRBD1. The TCR was taken from an adult woman with stable Graves' hyperthyroidism. The CDR3 DNA sequence: TGTGCCAGCAGCGCATCGGGACAGCCCATGAACACTGAAGCTTTCTTT. It is translated as CASSASGQPMNTEAFF.